The rows below give T cell receptor beta chains drawn from one sample of a study of blood T cell repertoires in COVID-19. Sequencing used immunoSEQ multiplex PCR; TCRdb keeps in-frame clones, though not all of them. The table includes 200,000 to 250,000 clones, 86% detected once. The sample was PBMCs or T cells enriched from blood (not recorded which). All receptors derive from a woman in her forties with acute COVID-19. Each CDR3 is given with its conserved first and last residue. D genes are given only for firm matches.

D	J	V	DNA	CDR3
TRBD2	TRBJ2-7	TRBV9	TGTGCCAGCAGCCCAGCCCCGGGAGGGAGAACCTACGAGCAGTACTTC	CASSPAPGGRTYEQYF
TRBD1	TRBJ2-5	TRBV18	TGTGCCAGCTCACCCAGGACAGGGCGCCAAGAGACCCAGTACTTC	CASSPRTGRQETQYF
NA	TRBJ2-5	TRBV15	TGTGCCACCAGCAGAGATCCGGCGGTACAAGAGACCCAGTACTTC	CATSRDPAVQETQYF
NA	TRBJ1-1	TRBV7-2	TGTGCCAGCAGCTTAGCGCTGGGGGCGAATACTGAAGCTTTCTTT	CASSLALGANTEAFF
NA	TRBJ1-4	TRBV21-1	TGTGCCAGCGGAGGAGGGGGCGGCTCGTATGGAAAACTGTTTTTT	CASGGGGGSYGKLFF
TRBD2	TRBJ2-7	TRBV19	TGTGCCAGTAGTATCGATACCCGCGGGGGCGAGCAGTACTTC	CASSIDTRGGEQYF
NA	TRBJ2-1	TRBV11-2	TGTGCCAGCAGCTTACTGACTAGTCAACGATACAATGAGCAGTTCTTC	CASSLLTSQRYNEQFF
NA	TRBJ2-5	TRBV6-2/TRBV6-3	TGTGCCAGCAGTATACCATCTGGTGGGGTACGGCGGGGTCAAGAGACCCAGTACTTC	CASSIPSGGVRRGQETQYF
NA	TRBJ2-3	TRBV3-1/TRBV3-2	TGTGCCAGCAGCCAAGCGACACATTACAGCACAGATACGCAGTATTTT	CASSQATHYSTDTQYF
NA	TRBJ1-2	TRBV13	TGTGCCAGCAGCTTAGGCCTCGGGGGGTCCCACTATGGCTACACCTTC	CASSLGLGGSHYGYTF
NA	TRBJ1-1	TRBV6-5	TGTGCCAGCAGCCACGGGGGGGAAGCTTTCTTT	CASSHGGEAFF
TRBD1	TRBJ1-1	TRBV5-1	TGCGCCAGCCTCCCGGACAGGATTACCCCGGGGACTGAAGCTTTCTTT	CASLPDRITPGTEAFF